Presented here are 9 T cell receptor beta chains from one specimen sequenced in a study of early T cells in non-severe SARS-CoV-2 infection. One entry per CDR3 protein, called by TCRdb with MiXCR from the 5' RACE reads. In the table there are tens of thousands of distinct CDR3 sequences, 3.5% to 5% of which are singletons. The sample comprised whole blood. The receptors come from an adult who was a healthcare worker with PCR-confirmed SARS-CoV-2 infection or an uninfected control (not recorded which).

This clonotype was counted many times. The rearrangement links TRBV12-3 or TRBV12-4 to TRBJ2-7, with 7 bases lining up with TRBD1. This CDR3 has 13 amino acids. After removal of 7 bases from V and 3 bases from J, the junction contained 6 bases not matched to a gene. CDR3 sequence: CASTRTGLYEQYF. CDR3 in DNA: TGTGCCAGCACCCGGACAGGCCTCTACGAGCAGTACTTC.

This clonotype was detected ten times or more. V is TRBV7-2 and J is TRBJ2-7; no firm D call. With 4 bases removed from V and 2 bases from J, the gap between germline ends came to 9 bases. The CDR3 is 13 residues long. Germline CDR1 is SGHTA and CDR2 is FQGNSA. The CDR3 sequence: CASSSYRTYEQYF. CDR3 DNA: TGTGCCAGCAGCTCTTATAGAACCTACGAGCAGTACTTC. Looking up the rest from reference TRBV7-2 and TRBJ2-7 gives the full variable domain: GAGVSQSPSNKVTEKGKDVELRCDPISGHTALYWYRQSLGQGLEFLIYFQGNSAPDKSGLPSDRFSAERTGGSVSTLTIQRTQQEDSAVYLCASSSYRTYEQYFGPGTRLTVT.

This clonotype came up many times. The junction differs from germline at one of its ends, possibly a read error. The gene calls are TRBV7-7 and TRBJ2-1, with D perhaps matching TRBD1 (6 bases). The germline V gene has CDR1 SSHAT and CDR2 FNYEAQ (reference sequence). The CDR3 loop spans 16 amino acids. CDR3 sequence reads: CASSQGTSRSYNEQFF. The CDR3 DNA is TGTGCTAGCAGCCAAGGGACAAGTCGCTCCTACAATGAGCAGTTCTTC.

V usage is TRBV5-1 and J usage is TRBJ2-1; 13 bases agree with TRBD2. The CDR3 extends over 16 amino acids. V lost 0 bases, J lost 9 bases, and 6 bases stayed unmatched. The germline CDR1 and CDR2 sequences are SGHRS and YFSETQ. CDR3 nucleotides: TGCGCCAGCAGCTTGGCCTTCGGACTAGCGGGAGTTGAGCAGTTCTTC. Translated, it gives CASSLAFGLAGVEQFF.

This clonotype appeared many times. The CDR3 DNA sequence: TGTGCCAGCTCACCGCCGACAGGGGAAAAGACCCAGTACTTC. As protein: CASSPPTGEKTQYF. This sequence joins TRBV18 and TRBJ2-5; 8 nucleotides align to TRBD1. Germline V lookup: CDR1 KGHSH, CDR2 LQKENI. The CDR3 sequence is 14 residues long. The V and J ends lost 3 bases and 6 bases, in that order; junction bases with no gene match: 6. Drawing the rest from reference TRBV18 and TRBJ2-5, the complete variable domain is NAGVMQNPRHLVRRRGQEARLRCSPMKGHSHVYWYRQLPEEGLKFMVYLQKENIIDESGMPKERFSAEFPKEGPSILRIQQVVRGDSAAYFCASSPPTGEKTQYFGPGTRLLVL.

This clonotype is medium-sized by share. V gene TRBV6-5 combines with J gene TRBJ1-2; D not certain. This CDR3 spans 13 amino acids. The V end was cut by 5 bases, the J end by 4 bases, with 11 bases between. Germline CDR1 reads MNHEY; CDR2 reads SVGAGI. As DNA, the CDR3 is TGTGCCAGCAGTCTAGGGTCATCCTATGGCTACACCTTC. Encoded protein: CASSLGSSYGYTF.

This clonotype was detected ten times or more. The chain is built from TRBV28 and TRBJ2-6; D is ambiguous. CDR3 length: 15 amino acids. The germline gives CDR1 MDHEN, CDR2 SYDVKM. Between the trimmed V and J ends, which lost 4 bases and 2 bases, there was a span of 9 bases. CDR3 in amino acids: CASSSQKTGANVLTF. Written as DNA, the CDR3 is TGTGCCAGCAGTTCACAGAAAACTGGGGCCAACGTCCTGACTTTC.

The table lists this clonotype with a few counts. V gene TRBV11-2 combines with J gene TRBJ2-1, with 7 bases matching TRBD2. V was pared by 1 base and J by 9 bases, with 6 bases of the junction left unmatched. This CDR3 is built from 14 residues. CDR1 and CDR2 from the germline V gene are SGHAT and FQNNGV. The CDR3 sequence: CASSLGPLAAEQFF. CDR3 in DNA: TGTGCCAGCAGCTTAGGGCCTCTAGCGGCTGAGCAGTTCTTC. Full variable domain (outside the CDR3, taken from reference TRBV11-2 and TRBJ2-1): EAGVAQSPRYKIIEKRQSVAFWCNPISGHATLYWYQQILGQGPKLLIQFQNNGVVDDSQLPKDRFSAERLKGVDSTLKIQPAKLEDSAVYLCASSLGPLAAEQFFGPGTRLTVL.

This clonotype was seen at least ten times. This chain uses TRBV18 with TRBJ2-6, with D unclear. V was trimmed by 3 bases and J by 2 bases, leaving 11 bases between them. In germline, CDR1 is KGHSH, CDR2 LQKENI. The CDR3 loop spans 16 amino acids. CDR3 in amino acids: CASSPPGLTGANVLTF. CDR3 sequence (DNA): TGTGCCAGCTCACCTCCGGGCCTAACTGGGGCCAACGTCCTGACTTTC.